These 6 T cell receptor beta chains originate from one sample sequenced in a study of cytomegalovirus exposure and HLA in healthy donors. In the PCR, 60 Vbeta and 13 Jbeta primers were used. The assay was immunoSEQ multiplex PCR, and TCRdb's table has in-frame clones only and misses some. The sample lists some 150,000 clones, 60% to 80% occurring once. The sequencing sample was made of PBMCs. The receptors were gathered from a woman in her thirties in good health and CMV-seronegative.

This chain links TRBV27 with TRBJ2-4; 7 bases are a match to TRBD1. Germline loops: CDR1 MNHEY, CDR2 SMNVEV (reference sequence). The CDR3 consists of 16 residues. The junction had 9 bases not matched to a gene; V was cut back by 6 bases and J by 1 base. The CDR3 spells CASRTDRTAAKNIQYF. The CDR3 DNA follows: TGTGCCAGCAGGACGGACAGGACCGCGGCCAAAAACATTCAGTACTTC.

This sequence joins TRBV2 and TRBJ2-5, with TRBD2 identical over 12 bases. This CDR3 region has 15 residues. CDR1 SNHLY and CDR2 FYNNEI come from the germline V gene. Unmatched junction bases numbered 8, after V lost 6 bases and J lost 6 bases. CDR3 residues: CASSPLAGGHKTQYF. For the CDR3, the DNA is TGTGCCAGCAGCCCTCTAGCGGGGGGGCACAAGACCCAGTACTTC. The full variable domain, in which reference TRBV2 and TRBJ2-5 provide the parts outside the CDR3, is EPEVTQTPSHQVTQMGQEVILRCVPISNHLYFYWYRQILGQKVEFLVSFYNNEISEKSEIFDDQFSVERPDGSNFTLKIRSTKLEDSAMYFCASSPLAGGHKTQYFGPGTRLLVL.

The table lists this clone with a few counts. This chain joins TRBV29-1 and TRBJ1-4, with D perhaps matching TRBD1 (6 bases). Germline lookup yields CDR1 SQVTM and CDR2 ANQGSEA. The CDR3 runs to 15 residues. V lost 6 bases to trimming and J lost 10 bases, with 24 bases between them. This chain's CDR3 is CSVRLRGGRRGKLFF. As DNA, the CDR3 is TGCAGCGTCCGCCTTAGGGGGGGTAGAAGGGGAAAACTGTTTTTT.

This chain connects TRBV7-6 to TRBJ1-1, with D tentatively TRBD1 (6 bases). Germline V lookup: CDR1 SGHVS, CDR2 FNYEAQ. This CDR3 region has 17 residues. V lost 3 bases and J lost 0, with 17 bases in between. The CDR3 spells CASSLRGGRILNTEAFF. In nucleotides, the CDR3 is TGTGCCAGCAGCTTGAGGGGGGGCCGGATTTTGAACACTGAAGCTTTCTTT.

The chain is built from TRBV13 and TRBJ1-4; TRBD1 matches 8 bases. Germline CDR1 is PRHDT and CDR2 is FYEKMQ (reference sequence). The CDR3 is 15 amino acids. Trimming at V came to 4 bases and at J to 5 bases, leaving 6 bases not matched to a gene. CDR3 loop: CASSSRTGTNEKLFF. Written as DNA, the CDR3 is TGTGCCAGCAGCTCGCGGACAGGGACAAATGAAAAACTGTTTTTT.

The chain links TRBV29-1 to TRBJ1-1; the D is unclear. CDR3 size: 13 residues. Germline CDR1 reads SQVTM; CDR2 reads ANQGSEA. The V gene lost 2 bases and the J gene lost 0 bases, with 7 bases spanning the gap. CDR3 in amino acids: CSVERLVNTEAFF. The DNA for the CDR3 is TGCAGCGTTGAAAGACTTGTGAACACTGAAGCTTTCTTT.